Each of the 15 T cell receptor beta chains below was sequenced from the same sample in a study of cytomegalovirus exposure and HLA in healthy donors. 13 Jbeta primers and 60 Vbeta primers were used for the PCR. The repertoire was sequenced with immunoSEQ multiplex PCR; TCRdb's copy has only in-frame clones and lacks some. Here the sample spans some 75,000 clones, around 81% being singletons. The source material was PBMCs. Receptor source: a man aged 18 to 29 in good health and CMV-seropositive.

This clone was seen a few times. The chain links TRBV28 to TRBJ2-7; 7 bases align to TRBD1. CDR1 and CDR2 from the germline V gene are MDHEN and SYDVKM. The CDR3 has 15 residues. Germline trimming cut 5 bases from V and 0 bases from J; bases unmatched to any gene: 7. CDR3 in DNA: TGTGCCAGCAGTCCCTGGGACAGCCTCTCCTACGAGCAGTACTTC. Translating gives CASSPWDSLSYEQYF.

This chain joins TRBV9 and TRBJ1-2; D unclear. This CDR3 has 14 amino acids. Germline CDR1 SGDLS, CDR2 YYNGEE. Between the trimmed V and J ends, which lost 0 bases and 4 bases, there was a span of 10 bases. The CDR3 is CASSVAGGGYGYTF. The CDR3 DNA follows: TGTGCCAGCAGCGTAGCTGGTGGCGGCTATGGCTACACCTTC. Supplemented by reference TRBV9 and TRBJ1-2, the full variable domain reads DSGVTQTPKHLITATGQRVTLRCSPRSGDLSVYWYQQSLDQGLQFLIQYYNGEERAKGNILERFSAQQFPDLHSELNLSSLELGDSALYFCASSVAGGGYGYTFGSGTRLTVV.

The chain couples TRBV11-2 to TRBJ2-7, with a tentative D call TRBD2 (5 bases). Germline assignment: CDR1 SGHAT and CDR2 FQNNGV. This CDR3 comprises 14 residues. V dropped 1 base and J dropped 3 bases, with 10 bases sitting between them. The CDR3 protein is CASSLVRGNYEQYF. CDR3 nucleotides: TGTGCCAGCAGCTTAGTTCGGGGTAACTACGAGCAGTACTTC.

The chain uses TRBV10-1 and TRBJ2-7; 7 nucleotides align to TRBD1. Germline V lookup: CDR1 WNHNN, CDR2 SYGVQD (reference sequence). Trimming cost V 4 bases and J 3 bases; bases outside gene matches: 12. The CDR3 spans 16 residues. The CDR3, as DNA: TGCGCCAGCAGTGGGGGAGTTCGGGACAGACTCTACGAGCAGTACTTC. It translates to CASSGGVRDRLYEQYF.

J is TRBJ1-1 and V is TRBV27; D remains unclear. The germline V gene has CDR1 MNHEY and CDR2 SMNVEV (reference sequence). CDR3 size: 13 residues. Trimming cost V 2 bases and J 3 bases, with 7 bases left between them. The CDR3 coding sequence is TGTGCCAGCAGTTTAATGGAGGACACTGAAGCTTTCTTT. Its translation: CASSLMEDTEAFF.

This clone was seen a few times. This rearrangement joins TRBV18 to TRBJ2-1; TRBD2 matches at 10 bases. The CDR3 consists of 16 residues. Germline values: CDR1 KGHSH, CDR2 LQKENI. J was trimmed by 3 bases and V by 4 bases; bases with no gene match: 6. CDR3 amino acids: CASSLSLAGDYNEQFF. CDR3 sequence (DNA): TGTGCCAGCTCACTCTCTCTAGCGGGAGACTACAATGAGCAGTTCTTC.

The V gene is TRBV29-1, the J gene TRBJ1-1; TRBD1 aligns across 7 bases. Per the germline V gene, CDR1 is SQVTM and CDR2 is ANQGSEA. With V trimmed by 7 bases and J by 4 bases, 9 bases remained unmatched. The CDR3 consists of 13 residues. In DNA, the CDR3 is TGCAGCGCCAGGCGACAGGGATCCACTGAAGCTTTCTTT. It translates to CSARRQGSTEAFF. The entire variable domain, with the rest obtained from reference TRBV29-1 and TRBJ1-1, is as follows: SAVISQKPSRDICQRGTSLTIQCQVDSQVTMMFWYRQQPGQSLTLIATANQGSEATYESGFVIDKFPISRPNLTFSTLTVSNMSPEDSSIYLCSARRQGSTEAFFGQGTRLTVV.

CDR3 coding DNA: TGTGCCACGGGACAGCTGAACACTGAAGCTTTCTTT. It translates to CATGQLNTEAFF. V and J are TRBV5-4 and TRBJ1-1; 7 bases agree with TRBD1. Trimming removed 9 bases from V and 0 bases from J; junction bases left unmatched: 2. The CDR3 sequence is 12 residues long. Germline V gives CDR1 SGHNT, CDR2 YYREEE (reference sequence). Using reference TRBV5-4 and TRBJ1-1 for the parts outside the CDR3, the full variable domain is ETGVTQSPTHLIKTRGQQVTLRCSSQSGHNTVSWYQQALGQGPQFIFQYYREEENGRGNFPPRFSGLQFPNYSSELNVNALELDDSALYLCATGQLNTEAFFGQGTRLTVV.

For the CDR3, the DNA is TGTGCCAGCAGTCAGAGGGGGTACGAGACCCAGTACTTC. Its protein is CASSQRGYETQYF. The chain has TRBV7-3 and TRBJ2-5; tentative D call: TRBD1 (6 bases). With 6 bases removed from V and 5 bases from J, the gap between germline ends came to 13 bases. CDR3 length: 13 residues. The germline V gene encodes CDR1 SGHTA and CDR2 FQGTGA.

The rearrangement links TRBV27 to TRBJ2-7, with a tentative D call TRBD1 (6 bases). CDR3 length: 13 residues. With 5 bases removed from V and 9 bases from J, the gap between germline ends came to 17 bases. CDR1 and CDR2 from the germline V gene are MNHEY and SMNVEV (reference sequence). This CDR3 is CASSPPGQHGQYF. The CDR3 DNA follows: TGTGCCAGCAGTCCCCCCGGACAGCACGGGCAGTACTTC.

The chain employs TRBV10-1 and TRBJ1-3; D unresolved. The germline V and J ends were trimmed by 7 bases and 6 bases, with 13 bases remaining between them. This CDR3 region has 13 residues. Germline-derived CDR1 and CDR2 are WNHNN and SYGVQD (reference sequence). This CDR3 is CASMEREQNTIYF. The CDR3 DNA is TGCGCCAGCATGGAGAGGGAACAAAACACCATATATTTT.

This clone was seen more than once but under ten times. This chain uses TRBV28 with TRBJ1-5, with D uncertain. The V and J ends lost 6 bases and 6 bases respectively, with 6 bases between them. CDR3 size: 11 residues. Looked up from germline, CDR1 is MDHEN and CDR2 is SYDVKM. The CDR3 sequence: CASRASQPQHF. The CDR3 region has the DNA TGTGCCAGCAGGGCCAGTCAGCCCCAGCATTTT. Together with reference TRBV28 and TRBJ1-5, the CDR3 gives the full variable domain: DVKVTQSSRYLVKRTGEKVFLECVQDMDHENMFWYRQDPGLGLRLIYFSYDVKMKEKGDIPEGYSVSREKKERFSLILESASTNQTSMYLCASRASQPQHFGDGTRLSIL.

V and J are TRBV29-1 and TRBJ2-7; D unclear. Germline assignment: CDR1 SQVTM and CDR2 ANQGSEA. The germline V and J ends were trimmed by 6 bases and 2 bases, with 14 bases remaining between them. The CDR3 spans 13 residues. Here the CDR3 reads CSVRQEPTYEQYF. CDR3 coding DNA: TGCAGCGTAAGACAAGAACCCACCTACGAGCAGTACTTC.

Comments on this clone: Other DNA sequences from this sample encode an identical CDR3 as well. The genes are TRBV18 and TRBJ1-1; 8 nucleotides agree with TRBD1. This CDR3 region has 14 residues. CDR1 is KGHSH, CDR2 LQKENI, per germline. V shed 4 bases and J 1 base; nucleotides not matched to a gene: 2. CDR3 sequence: CASSLGQGNTEAFF. The CDR3 DNA is TGTGCCAGCTCACTTGGACAGGGGAACACTGAAGCTTTCTTT.

CDR3 loop: CATRQGDSKSGELFF. The CDR3 DNA follows: TGTGCCACCCGCCAGGGGGACTCCAAGTCCGGGGAGCTGTTTTTT. This chain connects TRBV6-1 to TRBJ2-2; TRBD1 is a possible D gene (7 bases). Deletions cut 10 bases from V and 6 bases from J, with 21 bases between. Germline CDR1 reads MNHNS; CDR2 reads SASEGT. This CDR3 region has 15 residues.